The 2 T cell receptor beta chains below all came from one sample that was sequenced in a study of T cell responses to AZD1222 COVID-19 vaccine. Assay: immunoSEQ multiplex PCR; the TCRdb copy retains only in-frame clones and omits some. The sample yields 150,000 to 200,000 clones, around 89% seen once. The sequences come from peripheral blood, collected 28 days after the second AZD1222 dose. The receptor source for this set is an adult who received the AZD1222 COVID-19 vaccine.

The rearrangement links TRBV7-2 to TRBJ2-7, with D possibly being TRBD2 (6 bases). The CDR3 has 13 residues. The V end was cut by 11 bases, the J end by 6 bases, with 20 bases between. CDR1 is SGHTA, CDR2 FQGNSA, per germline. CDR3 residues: CASSSGVSSEQYF. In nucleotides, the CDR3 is TGTGCCTCGTCCTCGGGAGTCAGTTCCGAGCAGTACTTC.

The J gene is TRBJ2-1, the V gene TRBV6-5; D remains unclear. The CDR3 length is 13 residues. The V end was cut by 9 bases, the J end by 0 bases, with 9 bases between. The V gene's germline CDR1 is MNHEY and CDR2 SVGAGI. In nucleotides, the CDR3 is TGTGCCAGTTCAGGAAGCTCCTACAATGAGCAGTTCTTC. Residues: CASSGSSYNEQFF.